This is a list of T cell receptor beta chains from one sample in a study of control samples from healthy donors and cancer patients. The table came from immunoSEQ multiplex PCR; TCRdb's copy has only in-frame clones and leaves some out. The sample lists around 82,000 clones, 87% occurring once. Sequencing was performed on blood. These receptors all come from a man aged 50 to 59 in good health. Both conserved end residues are part of each CDR3. The order of the fields is CDR3 DNA, CDR3 protein, J gene, clone size, V gene, D gene. D genes are given only for firm matches. A clone size is listed for some rows: how often the clone was seen (once, few, many), or a class if it is expanded.

CDR3nt: TGCGCCAGCAGCTCACAGGGCTCTGGGGCCAACGTCCTGACTTTC
CDR3aa: CASSSQGSGANVLTF
j_gene: TRBJ2-6
abundance: .
v_gene: TRBV5-1
d_gene: .

CDR3nt: TGCGCCAGCAGCCAAGAACGCCGACAGCCTACCGGGGAGCTGTTTTTT
CDR3aa: CASSQERRQPTGELFF
j_gene: TRBJ2-2
abundance: .
v_gene: TRBV4-3
d_gene: .

CDR3nt: TGTGCCAGTAGTCCTCAATATGGTCATGGCTACACCTTC
CDR3aa: CASSPQYGHGYTF
j_gene: TRBJ1-2
abundance: .
v_gene: TRBV19
d_gene: .

CDR3nt: TGTGCCAGCAGCGAGGACTCACACTCTGGAAACACCATATATTTT
CDR3aa: CASSEDSHSGNTIYF
j_gene: TRBJ1-3
abundance: .
v_gene: TRBV9
d_gene: .

CDR3nt: TGCAGTGCCAAAAACACCGGGGAGCTGTTTTTT
CDR3aa: CSAKNTGELFF
j_gene: TRBJ2-2
abundance: .
v_gene: TRBV20-1
d_gene: .

CDR3nt: TGTGCCTGGAAGGTCACAAGGGGTGGAAACACCATATATTTT
CDR3aa: CAWKVTRGGNTIYF
j_gene: TRBJ1-3
abundance: .
v_gene: TRBV30
d_gene: .

CDR3nt: TGTGCCTGGAGTGCGGCCGAGGGGGAAAAACTGTTTTTT
CDR3aa: CAWSAAEGEKLFF
j_gene: TRBJ1-4
abundance: .
v_gene: TRBV30
d_gene: .

CDR3nt: TGTGCCAGCAGCCCGGGACTAGCGGGAGGGAGCTCCTACGAGCAGTACTTC
CDR3aa: CASSPGLAGGSSYEQYF
j_gene: TRBJ2-7
abundance: .
v_gene: TRBV11-3
d_gene: TRBD2

CDR3nt: TGCGCCAGCAGCCTCATTACCGGGACAGGGGATGGCTACACCTTC
CDR3aa: CASSLITGTGDGYTF
j_gene: TRBJ1-2
abundance: .
v_gene: TRBV4-3
d_gene: TRBD1

CDR3nt: TGCGCCAGCAGCGTTCGAGGGGCCGGATACAATGAGCAGTTCTTC
CDR3aa: CASSVRGAGYNEQFF
j_gene: TRBJ2-1
abundance: .
v_gene: TRBV4-1
d_gene: .

CDR3nt: TGTGCCAGCAGCGTAGGGGGAATTGGCACTGAAGCTTTCTTT
CDR3aa: CASSVGGIGTEAFF
j_gene: TRBJ1-1
abundance: .
v_gene: TRBV9
d_gene: .

CDR3nt: TGTGCCAGCAGTTCTCGGGGGCTAGCGGGAGGCCTAAGCTCCTACGAGCAGTACTTC
CDR3aa: CASSSRGLAGGLSSYEQYF
j_gene: TRBJ2-7
abundance: .
v_gene: TRBV27
d_gene: TRBD2

CDR3nt: TGTGCCAGCAGCACCAGGGGAAGGGAAACTGAAGCTTTCTTT
CDR3aa: CASSTRGRETEAFF
j_gene: TRBJ1-1
abundance: .
v_gene: TRBV13
d_gene: .

CDR3nt: TGCGCCAGCAGCTTCAGGCCTAGCGGGGGGGCCCCCCAAGAGACCCAGTACTTC
CDR3aa: CASSFRPSGGAPQETQYF
j_gene: TRBJ2-5
abundance: .
v_gene: TRBV5-1
d_gene: TRBD2

CDR3nt: TGCGCCAGCAGCTTGGCAAGGTCCGCTGGGGGCACAGATACGCAGTATTTT
CDR3aa: CASSLARSAGGTDTQYF
j_gene: TRBJ2-3
abundance: .
v_gene: TRBV5-1
d_gene: .

CDR3nt: TGTGCCAGCAGTTCGGGACAGGGGAGTCAGCCCCAGCATTTT
CDR3aa: CASSSGQGSQPQHF
j_gene: TRBJ1-5
abundance: once
v_gene: TRBV27
d_gene: TRBD1

CDR3nt: TGTGCCAGCAGTCCGACAGGGGGCGGGGAGCTGTTTTTT
CDR3aa: CASSPTGGGELFF
j_gene: TRBJ2-2
abundance: .
v_gene: TRBV12-3/TRBV12-4
d_gene: TRBD1

CDR3nt: TGCGCCAGCAGCTTGCACCCAGACACCGGGGAGCTGTTTTTT
CDR3aa: CASSLHPDTGELFF
j_gene: TRBJ2-2
abundance: .
v_gene: TRBV5-1
d_gene: .

CDR3nt: TGCGCCAGCAGCTTGGATCCGGGCTATGGCTACACCTTC
CDR3aa: CASSLDPGYGYTF
j_gene: TRBJ1-2
abundance: .
v_gene: TRBV5-1
d_gene: .

CDR3nt: TGTGCCAGCAGTGACTCGTTCAGCAATCAGCCCCAGCATTTT
CDR3aa: CASSDSFSNQPQHF
j_gene: TRBJ1-5
abundance: .
v_gene: TRBV6-4
d_gene: .

CDR3nt: TGTGCCAGCAGGGCAGGGGGTTCCAACTATGGCTACACCTTC
CDR3aa: CASRAGGSNYGYTF
j_gene: TRBJ1-2
abundance: .
v_gene: TRBV6-5
d_gene: TRBD1

CDR3nt: TGTGCCAGCAGCTTATGGGAGCAGTTCTTC
CDR3aa: CASSLWEQFF
j_gene: TRBJ2-1
abundance: .
v_gene: TRBV9
d_gene: .

CDR3nt: TGTGCCAGCAGTTTCGGCATCGCCACAGATACGCAGTATTTT
CDR3aa: CASSFGIATDTQYF
j_gene: TRBJ2-3
abundance: .
v_gene: TRBV6-2/TRBV6-3
d_gene: .

CDR3nt: TGTGCCAGCAGCCAGAAGGGAAACACCATATATTTT
CDR3aa: CASSQKGNTIYF
j_gene: TRBJ1-3
abundance: .
v_gene: TRBV9
d_gene: .

CDR3nt: TGTGCCAGCAGCTTTGAGGGTGCCACCTCTGGGGCCAACGTCCTGACTTTC
CDR3aa: CASSFEGATSGANVLTF
j_gene: TRBJ2-6
abundance: .
v_gene: TRBV7-8
d_gene: .

CDR3nt: TGTGCCAGCAGTTTTACAATAGGGGACAGGGGAGAGACCCAGTACTTC
CDR3aa: CASSFTIGDRGETQYF
j_gene: TRBJ2-5
abundance: .
v_gene: TRBV6-6
d_gene: TRBD1

CDR3nt: TGTGCCAGTAGTAGCCGGGACAGGGGTCGGTACACCTTC
CDR3aa: CASSSRDRGRYTF
j_gene: TRBJ1-2
abundance: .
v_gene: TRBV19
d_gene: TRBD1

CDR3nt: TGTGCCAGCAGTTCTACAGGGATCTACGAGCAGTACTTC
CDR3aa: CASSSTGIYEQYF
j_gene: TRBJ2-7
abundance: .
v_gene: TRBV28
d_gene: .

CDR3nt: TGTGCCAGCAGTTTTGTCAACTATGGCTACACCTTC
CDR3aa: CASSFVNYGYTF
j_gene: TRBJ1-2
abundance: few
v_gene: TRBV12-3/TRBV12-4
d_gene: .

CDR3nt: TGTGCCAGCAGCCAAGTTGGCACCAGGGGCTCTGGAAACACCATATATTTT
CDR3aa: CASSQVGTRGSGNTIYF
j_gene: TRBJ1-3
abundance: .
v_gene: TRBV14
d_gene: .

CDR3nt: TGCGCCAGCAGTGTTAAGAATCGGGAGACCCAGTACTTC
CDR3aa: CASSVKNRETQYF
j_gene: TRBJ2-5
abundance: .
v_gene: TRBV10-1
d_gene: .

CDR3nt: TGTGCCAGCTCACCCGACAACACCTACAATGAGCAGTTCTTC
CDR3aa: CASSPDNTYNEQFF
j_gene: TRBJ2-1
abundance: .
v_gene: TRBV18
d_gene: .

CDR3nt: TGTGCCAGTACAGACCGGGGATACACTGAAGCTTTCTTT
CDR3aa: CASTDRGYTEAFF
j_gene: TRBJ1-1
abundance: .
v_gene: TRBV19
d_gene: .

CDR3nt: TGTGCCAGCTCACCAAGCAACACCCCGGGCACTGAAGCTTTCTTT
CDR3aa: CASSPSNTPGTEAFF
j_gene: TRBJ1-1
abundance: once
v_gene: TRBV18
d_gene: .

CDR3nt: TGTGCCAGCAGCTCTAGCGTGGCCGTCTCTGGGGCCAACGTCCTGACTTTC
CDR3aa: CASSSSVAVSGANVLTF
j_gene: TRBJ2-6
abundance: .
v_gene: TRBV7-2
d_gene: .

CDR3nt: TGTGCCAGCAGCTTCATTGGGCCTGAAGCTTTCTTT
CDR3aa: CASSFIGPEAFF
j_gene: TRBJ1-1
abundance: once
v_gene: TRBV7-2
d_gene: .